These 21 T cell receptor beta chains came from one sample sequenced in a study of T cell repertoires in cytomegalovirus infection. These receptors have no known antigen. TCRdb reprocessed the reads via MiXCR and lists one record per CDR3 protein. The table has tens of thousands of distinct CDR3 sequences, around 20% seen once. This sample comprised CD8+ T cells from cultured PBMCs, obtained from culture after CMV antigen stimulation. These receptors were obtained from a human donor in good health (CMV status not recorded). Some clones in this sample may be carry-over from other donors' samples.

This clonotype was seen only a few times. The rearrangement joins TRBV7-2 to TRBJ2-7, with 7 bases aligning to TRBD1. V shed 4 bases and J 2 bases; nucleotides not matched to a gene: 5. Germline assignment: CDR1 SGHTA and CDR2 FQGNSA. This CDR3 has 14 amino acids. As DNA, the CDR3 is TGTGCCAGCAGCTCCCCGGACAGGACCTACGAGCAGTACTTC. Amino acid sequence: CASSSPDRTYEQYF.

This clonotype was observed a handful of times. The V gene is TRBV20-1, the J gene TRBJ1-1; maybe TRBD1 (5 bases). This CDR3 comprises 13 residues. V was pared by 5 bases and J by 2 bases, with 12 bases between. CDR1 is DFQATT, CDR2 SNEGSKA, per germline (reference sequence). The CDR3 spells CSAFPGLNTEAFF. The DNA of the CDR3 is TGCAGTGCTTTTCCGGGACTTAACACTGAAGCTTTCTTT.

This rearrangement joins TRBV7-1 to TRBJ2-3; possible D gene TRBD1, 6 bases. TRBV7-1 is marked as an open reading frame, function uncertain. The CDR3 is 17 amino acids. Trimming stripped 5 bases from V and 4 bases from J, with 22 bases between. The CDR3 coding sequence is TGTGCCAGCAGCCCGACCTCTGGAAGGGGGTCGCCAGATACGCAGTATTTT. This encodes CASSPTSGRGSPDTQYF.

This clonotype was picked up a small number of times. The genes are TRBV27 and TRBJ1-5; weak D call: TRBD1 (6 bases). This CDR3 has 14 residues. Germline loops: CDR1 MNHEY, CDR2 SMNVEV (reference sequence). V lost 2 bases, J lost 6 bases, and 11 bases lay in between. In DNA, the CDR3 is TGTGCCAGCAGTTTAGGGGGGCCTGGTCAGCCCCAGCATTTT. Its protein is CASSLGGPGQPQHF.

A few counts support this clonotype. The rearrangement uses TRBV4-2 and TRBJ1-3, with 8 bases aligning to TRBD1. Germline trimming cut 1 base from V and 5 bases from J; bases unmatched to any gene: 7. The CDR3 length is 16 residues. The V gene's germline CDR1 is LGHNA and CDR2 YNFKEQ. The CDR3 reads CASSQGRRQGRNTIYF. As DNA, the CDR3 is TGTGCCAGCAGCCAAGGTCGACGACAGGGGAGAAACACCATATATTTT.

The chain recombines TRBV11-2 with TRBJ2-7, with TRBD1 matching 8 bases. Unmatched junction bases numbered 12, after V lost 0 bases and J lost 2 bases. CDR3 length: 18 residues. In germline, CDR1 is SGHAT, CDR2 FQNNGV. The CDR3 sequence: CASSLEFGLQGAPYEQYF. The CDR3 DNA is TGTGCCAGCAGCTTAGAGTTTGGCTTGCAGGGGGCCCCCTACGAGCAGTACTTC.

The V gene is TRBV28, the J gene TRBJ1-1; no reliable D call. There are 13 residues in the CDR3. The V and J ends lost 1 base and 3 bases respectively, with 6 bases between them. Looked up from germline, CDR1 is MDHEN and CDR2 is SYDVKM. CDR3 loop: CASSLSRDTEAFF. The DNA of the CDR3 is TGTGCCAGCAGTTTATCGCGGGACACTGAAGCTTTCTTT. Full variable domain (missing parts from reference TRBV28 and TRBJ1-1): DVKVTQSSRYLVKRTGEKVFLECVQDMDHENMFWYRQDPGLGLRLIYFSYDVKMKEKGDIPEGYSVSREKKERFSLILESASTNQTSMYLCASSLSRDTEAFFGQGTRLTVV.

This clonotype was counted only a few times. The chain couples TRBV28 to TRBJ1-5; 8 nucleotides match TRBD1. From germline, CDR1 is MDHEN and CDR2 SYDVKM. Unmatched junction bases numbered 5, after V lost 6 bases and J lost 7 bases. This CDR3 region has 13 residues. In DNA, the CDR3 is TGTGCCAGCAGGGGAGGACAGGGACAGCCCCAGCATTTT. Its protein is CASRGGQGQPQHF.

The CDR3 reads CASSLTRGTSGGLSISDTQYF. The CDR3 DNA is TGTGCCAGCAGCCTAACCCGAGGGACTAGCGGGGGGCTTTCAATATCAGATACGCAGTATTTT. V is TRBV7-2 and J is TRBJ2-3, with 15 nucleotides matching TRBD2. The CDR3 consists of 21 residues. The V gene end was trimmed by 5 bases and the J gene end by 4 bases; junction bases not matched to a gene: 19. Germline lookup yields CDR1 SGHTA and CDR2 FQGNSA.

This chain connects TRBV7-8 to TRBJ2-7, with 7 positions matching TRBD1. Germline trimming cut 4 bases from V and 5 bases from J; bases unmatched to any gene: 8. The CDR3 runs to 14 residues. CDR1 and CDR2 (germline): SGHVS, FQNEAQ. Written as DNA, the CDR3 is TGTGCCAGCAGCTCCCTCGACAGGGCCCACGAGCAGTACTTC. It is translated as CASSSLDRAHEQYF.

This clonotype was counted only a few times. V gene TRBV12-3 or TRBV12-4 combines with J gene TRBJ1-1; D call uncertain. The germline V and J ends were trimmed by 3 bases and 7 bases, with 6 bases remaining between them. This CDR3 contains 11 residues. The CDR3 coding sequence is TGTGCCAGCAGTTTTCAGGATGAAGCTTTCTTT. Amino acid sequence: CASSFQDEAFF.

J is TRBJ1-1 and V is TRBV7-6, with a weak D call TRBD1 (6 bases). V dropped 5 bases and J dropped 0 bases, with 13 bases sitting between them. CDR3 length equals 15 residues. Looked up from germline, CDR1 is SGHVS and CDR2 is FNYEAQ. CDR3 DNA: TGTGCCAGCAGCCAAAACGACAGGATGAACACTGAAGCTTTCTTT. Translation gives CASSQNDRMNTEAFF.

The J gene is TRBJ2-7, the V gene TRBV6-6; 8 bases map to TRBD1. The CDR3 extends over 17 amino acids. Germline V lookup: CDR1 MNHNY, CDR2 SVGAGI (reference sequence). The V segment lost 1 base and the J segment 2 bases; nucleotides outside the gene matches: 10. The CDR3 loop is CASSYFPMTGEAYEQYF. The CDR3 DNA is TGTGCCAGCAGTTACTTTCCCATGACAGGGGAGGCCTACGAGCAGTACTTC.

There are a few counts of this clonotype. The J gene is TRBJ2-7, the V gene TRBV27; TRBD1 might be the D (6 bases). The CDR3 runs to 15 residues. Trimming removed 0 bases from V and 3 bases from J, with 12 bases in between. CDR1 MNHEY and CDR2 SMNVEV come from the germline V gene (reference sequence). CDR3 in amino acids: CASSLSRQVHYEQYF. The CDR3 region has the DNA TGTGCCAGCAGTTTATCGCGACAGGTCCACTACGAGCAGTACTTC.

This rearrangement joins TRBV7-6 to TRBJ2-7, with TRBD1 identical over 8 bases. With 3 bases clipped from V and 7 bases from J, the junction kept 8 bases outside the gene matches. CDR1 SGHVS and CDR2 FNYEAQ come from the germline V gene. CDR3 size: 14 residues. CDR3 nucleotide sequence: TGTGCCAGCAGCTTTTCCGGGACAGGAAGAGAGCAGTACTTC. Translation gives CASSFSGTGREQYF.

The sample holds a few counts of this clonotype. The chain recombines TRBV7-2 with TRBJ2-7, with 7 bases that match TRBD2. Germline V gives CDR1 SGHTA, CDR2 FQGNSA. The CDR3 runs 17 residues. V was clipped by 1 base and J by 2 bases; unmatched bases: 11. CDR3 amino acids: CASSLGNPSGSTYEQYF. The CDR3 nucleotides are TGTGCCAGCAGCTTAGGGAACCCTAGCGGTTCAACCTACGAGCAGTACTTC.

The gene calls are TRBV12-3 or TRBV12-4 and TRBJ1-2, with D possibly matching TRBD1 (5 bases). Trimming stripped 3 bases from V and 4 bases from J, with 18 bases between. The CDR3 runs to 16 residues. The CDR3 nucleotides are TGTGCCAGCAGTTTCGGGGGGTCGATTGGAAGCTATGGCTACACCTTC. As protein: CASSFGGSIGSYGYTF.

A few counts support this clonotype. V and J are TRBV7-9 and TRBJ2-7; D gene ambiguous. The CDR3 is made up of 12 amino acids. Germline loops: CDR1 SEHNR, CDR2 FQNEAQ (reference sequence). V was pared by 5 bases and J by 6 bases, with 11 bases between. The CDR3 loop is CASSRGEVEQYF. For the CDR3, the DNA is TGTGCCAGCAGCCGTGGAGAGGTCGAGCAGTACTTC.

The CDR3 nucleotides read TGTGCCAGCAGCCAACCGGGGGCACCCCGGGCTAGCACAGATACGCAGTATTTT. This gives the protein CASSQPGAPRASTDTQYF. The chain links TRBV7-6 to TRBJ2-3; D could derive from TRBD1 or TRBD2 (6 bases each). Germline V gives CDR1 SGHVS, CDR2 FNYEAQ. The germline V and J ends were trimmed by 5 bases and 0 bases, with 21 bases remaining between them. The CDR3 contains 18 residues.

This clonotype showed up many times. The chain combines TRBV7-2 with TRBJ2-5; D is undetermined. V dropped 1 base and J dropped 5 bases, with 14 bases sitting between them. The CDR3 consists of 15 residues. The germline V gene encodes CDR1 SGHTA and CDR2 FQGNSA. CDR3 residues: CASSLVPRTRETQYF. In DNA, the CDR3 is TGTGCCAGCAGCTTAGTCCCAAGGACGAGGGAGACCCAGTACTTC. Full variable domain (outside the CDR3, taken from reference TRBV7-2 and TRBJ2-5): GAGVSQSPSNKVTEKGKDVELRCDPISGHTALYWYRQSLGQGLEFLIYFQGNSAPDKSGLPSDRFSAERTGGSVSTLTIQRTQQEDSAVYLCASSLVPRTRETQYFGPGTRLLVL.

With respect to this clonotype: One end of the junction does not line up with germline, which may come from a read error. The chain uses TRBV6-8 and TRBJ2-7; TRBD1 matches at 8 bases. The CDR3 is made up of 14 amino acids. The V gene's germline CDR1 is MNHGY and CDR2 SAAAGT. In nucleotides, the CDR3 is TGTGCCAGTAGTTACGCGACAGGGGACTACGAGCAGTACTTC. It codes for CASSYATGDYEQYF.